This TCR beta chain was recorded in a study of blood T cell repertoires in COVID-19. About the study: There were acute and convalescent COVID-19 samples, and they came from the United States, Italy and Spain.

From germline, CDR1 is LNHDA and CDR2 SQIVND (reference sequence). The V gene lost 3 bases and the J gene lost 1 base, with 15 bases spanning the gap. The CDR3 sequence is 16 residues long. While infection was still active, Seattle patients were enrolled and then followed longitudinally. Some clones are missing from TCRdb's copy, which holds only in-frame ones; the method was immunoSEQ multiplex PCR. The data show 300,000 or so clones, 85% to 90% seen once. The specimen sequenced was peripheral blood. The chain uses TRBV19 and TRBJ1-1; D possibly corresponds to TRBD1 (6 bases). The TCR sequence derives from a woman in her twenties or thirties with COVID-19, enrolled during active disease. The CDR3, as DNA: TGTGCCAGTAGTATCTCGGGACACCTTCGGAACACTGAAGCTTTCTTT. This gives the protein CASSISGHLRNTEAFF.